A selection of T cell receptor beta chains follows, all from one sample in a study of CD8 T cells in Susac syndrome. MiXCR, run by TCRdb on the immunoSEQ multiplex PCR reads, gives a single entry per CDR3 protein. The table has about 140,000 distinct CDR3 sequences, approximately 95% seen once; the top ten hold roughly 0.27%. The sequenced material came from CD8+ T cells from PBMCs. Receptor source: a human donor in good health. The CDR3 runs from the conserved cysteine through the conserved F or W. A D gene is named only where the DNA matches it firmly. The size entry is marked missing in some rows and otherwise reads once, few, many or a size class.

V	J	D	length	size	CDR3	DNA
TRBV3-1	TRBJ2-7	NA	14	NA	CASSRTVAPYEQYF	TGTGCCAGCAGTCGCACGGTAGCGCCTTACGAGCAGTACTTC
TRBV28	TRBJ1-2	NA	13	NA	CASSLGGINGYTF	TGTGCCAGCAGTTTAGGCGGGATAAACGGCTACACCTTC
TRBV13	TRBJ2-1	TRBD2	15	NA	CASRPTSGSLDEQFF	TGTGCCAGCAGACCTACTAGCGGGAGTCTGGATGAGCAGTTCTTC
TRBV28	TRBJ1-1	NA	15	NA	CASSFGPEGNTEAFF	TGTGCCAGCAGTTTCGGCCCAGAGGGGAACACTGAAGCTTTCTTT
TRBV6-1	TRBJ2-2	NA	16	once	CASKIQGLGTTGELFF	TGTGCCAGCAAGATACAGGGACTCGGGACCACCGGGGAGCTGTTTTTT
TRBV20-1	TRBJ2-7	NA	19	NA	CSARDKFPPAGVGSYEQYF	TGCAGTGCTAGAGATAAGTTTCCCCCAGCAGGGGTCGGCTCCTACGAGCAGTACTTC
TRBV12-3/TRBV12-4	TRBJ1-1	NA	13	NA	CASSYSPNTEAFF	TGTGCCAGCAGTTACTCCCCCAACACTGAAGCTTTCTTT
TRBV6-5	TRBJ2-1	TRBD2	13	NA	CATRTSVYNEQFF	TGTGCCACCCGGACTAGCGTCTACAATGAGCAGTTCTTC
TRBV12-3/TRBV12-4	TRBJ2-1	TRBD2	14	NA	CASSSGLGSDEQFF	TGTGCCAGCAGTTCGGGACTAGGGTCCGATGAGCAGTTCTTC
TRBV7-9	TRBJ2-7	NA	14	NA	CASRTDSRSHEQYF	TGTGCCAGCAGAACGGACAGTCGAAGCCACGAGCAGTACTTC
TRBV4-3	TRBJ2-7	NA	14	NA	CASSQEQNSYEQYF	TGCGCCAGCAGCCAAGAACAGAACTCCTACGAGCAGTACTTC
TRBV7-9	TRBJ2-7	NA	16	NA	CASSRGLGAQAYEQYF	TGTGCCAGCAGTAGAGGATTGGGGGCCCAAGCCTACGAGCAGTACTTC
TRBV7-2	TRBJ2-3	NA	14	NA	CASSPLPGPDTQYF	TGTGCCAGCAGTCCCCTTCCGGGACCAGATACGCAGTATTTT
TRBV29-1	TRBJ2-1	NA	12	NA	CSALVLPREQFF	TGCAGCGCCCTGGTCCTACCCCGGGAGCAGTTCTTC
TRBV13	TRBJ2-1	TRBD1	15	NA	CASSPPTGSISEQFF	TGTGCCAGCAGCCCACCGACAGGGAGTATTTCTGAGCAGTTCTTC
TRBV23-1	TRBJ2-7	TRBD1	14	NA	CASSEDRGLHEQYF	TGCGCCAGCAGTGAGGACAGGGGGCTCCACGAGCAGTACTTC
TRBV30	TRBJ2-7	NA	13	NA	CAWSVRDGYEQYF	TGTGCCTGGAGTGTACGGGATGGCTACGAGCAGTACTTC
TRBV7-9	TRBJ2-7	NA	13	once	CASSAWGAYEQYF	TGTGCCAGCAGCGCCTGGGGTGCCTACGAGCAGTACTTC
TRBV29-1	TRBJ1-2	NA	14	NA	CSVDRGQANYGYTF	TGCAGCGTTGATCGGGGCCAAGCTAACTATGGCTACACCTTC
TRBV20-1	TRBJ2-5	NA	11	NA	CSAAEGKTQYF	TGCAGTGCAGCGGAGGGAAAGACCCAGTACTTC
TRBV9	TRBJ2-1	NA	14	NA	CASSVERDYNEQFF	TGTGCCAGCAGCGTAGAAAGGGACTACAATGAGCAGTTCTTC
TRBV9	TRBJ2-7	NA	13	NA	CASSGGQDYEQYF	TGTGCCAGCAGCGGGGGACAAGACTACGAGCAGTACTTC
TRBV4-3	TRBJ2-1	NA	15	NA	CASSQDLRVWNEQFF	TGCGCCAGCAGCCAAGATCTCAGGGTTTGGAATGAGCAGTTCTTC
TRBV28	TRBJ2-2	TRBD2	19	NA	CASSPIKLAGGSNTGELFF	TGTGCCAGCAGCCCAATCAAACTAGCGGGAGGCTCGAACACCGGGGAGCTGTTTTTT
TRBV7-6	TRBJ1-4	NA	14	NA	CASSPRGAFEKLFF	TGTGCCAGCAGCCCCCGGGGGGCATTTGAAAAACTGTTTTTT
TRBV20-1	TRBJ2-7	NA	12	once	CSARTGMGEQYF	TGCAGTGCTAGAACAGGGATGGGCGAGCAGTACTTC
TRBV27	TRBJ2-5	NA	13	NA	CASRSRLSETQYF	TGTGCCAGCAGAAGTAGACTATCCGAGACCCAGTACTTC
TRBV9	TRBJ2-3	TRBD1	15	once	CASSEGQGRTDTQYF	TGTGCCAGCAGCGAGGGACAGGGTAGGACAGATACGCAGTATTTT
TRBV11-1	TRBJ2-1	TRBD2	16	NA	CASSASRLAGLNEQFF	TGTGCCAGCAGCGCTAGCCGACTAGCGGGCCTCAATGAGCAGTTCTTC
TRBV9	TRBJ2-3	NA	15	NA	CASSFQGRVTDTQYF	TGTGCCAGCAGCTTCCAAGGGCGGGTGACAGATACGCAGTATTTT
TRBV7-9	TRBJ2-1	TRBD2	16	NA	CASSAPTSGPYNEQFF	TGTGCCAGCAGCGCGCCCACTAGCGGGCCTTACAATGAGCAGTTCTTC
TRBV4-3	TRBJ2-1	NA	17	NA	CASSQKGGADAYNEQFF	TGCGCCAGCAGCCAGAAGGGGGGAGCGGACGCCTACAATGAGCAGTTCTTC
TRBV29-1	TRBJ1-2	NA	13	NA	CSVTRDNNYGYTF	TGCAGCGTGACCCGGGACAATAACTATGGCTACACCTTC
TRBV12-3/TRBV12-4	TRBJ1-2	NA	15	NA	CASSLFGGGDYGYTF	TGTGCCAGCAGTTTATTCGGGGGAGGTGACTATGGCTACACCTTC
TRBV4-1	TRBJ1-2	TRBD1	15	NA	CASSHVGQTLQGYTF	TGCGCCAGCAGCCATGTGGGACAGACCCTCCAGGGCTACACCTTC
TRBV5-6	TRBJ2-1	TRBD1	14	once	CASSHLYRGNEQFF	TGTGCCAGCAGCCACCTATACAGGGGTAATGAGCAGTTCTTC
TRBV29-1	TRBJ2-3	TRBD2	18	NA	CSVEYLADAKDTTDTQYF	TGCAGCGTTGAATATCTAGCGGACGCAAAAGACACCACAGATACGCAGTATTTT
TRBV20-1	TRBJ1-1	NA	9	NA	CSRPTEAFF	TGCAGTAGACCCACTGAAGCTTTCTTT
TRBV25-1	TRBJ2-1	TRBD1	14	NA	CASSLTGADNEQFF	TGTGCCAGCAGTCTGACAGGGGCCGACAATGAGCAGTTCTTC
TRBV30	TRBJ2-3	TRBD2	14	NA	CAWSLAGGRDTQYF	TGTGCCTGGAGCCTAGCGGGAGGGAGAGATACGCAGTATTTT
TRBV20-1	TRBJ2-1	TRBD2	16	once	CSARDHSGRAGNEQFF	TGCAGTGCTAGAGATCATAGCGGGAGGGCGGGCAATGAGCAGTTCTTC
TRBV27	TRBJ2-1	NA	12	NA	CASSLRGDEQFF	TGTGCCAGCAGTTTAAGAGGGGATGAGCAGTTCTTC
TRBV7-9	TRBJ2-1	TRBD2	15	NA	CASSGLAGDRNEQFF	TGTGCCAGCAGCGGCCTAGCGGGAGACCGCAATGAGCAGTTCTTC
TRBV5-4	TRBJ2-2	NA	11	NA	CATWSRGELFF	TGTGCCACCTGGAGTCGGGGGGAGCTGTTTTTT
TRBV27	TRBJ1-2	NA	15	NA	CASSPGLIPNYGYTF	TGTGCCAGCAGTCCCGGACTGATACCTAACTATGGCTACACCTTC
TRBV25-1	TRBJ1-2	TRBD1	15	NA	CASGRDRYGKYGYTF	TGTGCCAGCGGCAGGGACAGGTACGGGAAGTATGGCTACACCTTC
TRBV19	TRBJ1-1	NA	14	NA	CASSLGARSTEAFF	TGTGCCAGTAGTTTGGGGGCGCGGAGCACTGAAGCTTTCTTT
TRBV20-1	TRBJ2-5	NA	14	NA	CSASWGEVQETQYF	TGCAGTGCCAGCTGGGGGGAGGTCCAAGAGACCCAGTACTTC
TRBV28	TRBJ2-2	NA	14	NA	CASSLGGYTGELFF	TGTGCCAGCAGTCTAGGAGGCTACACCGGGGAGCTGTTTTTT
TRBV30	TRBJ1-5	NA	14	NA	CAWKQRQGDQPQHF	TGTGCCTGGAAGCAGCGGCAGGGTGATCAGCCCCAGCATTTT
TRBV6-5	TRBJ2-6	NA	15	NA	CASSSQGSGANVLTF	TGTGCCAGCAGTTCACAGGGCTCTGGGGCCAACGTCCTGACTTTC
TRBV5-4	TRBJ2-7	NA	18	NA	CASSSSPVTGGRPYEQYF	TGTGCCAGCAGCTCTTCTCCTGTAACAGGAGGCCGCCCCTACGAGCAGTACTTC
TRBV7-9	TRBJ2-5	TRBD2	16	NA	CASSSTSGSPQETQYF	TGTGCCAGCAGCTCGACTAGCGGGAGCCCTCAAGAGACCCAGTACTTC
TRBV29-1	TRBJ2-7	TRBD1	11	NA	CSVVGGLEQYF	TGCAGCGTTGTAGGGGGCCTCGAGCAGTACTTC
TRBV9	TRBJ1-2	NA	11	NA	CASSRIEGYTF	TGTGCCAGCAGCCGAATTGAAGGCTACACCTTC